The present T cell receptor beta chain was sequenced within a study of blood T cell repertoires in COVID-19. In the study overall: The United States, Italy and Spain supplied acute and convalescent COVID-19 samples.

This clone has just one count. The repertoire was sequenced with immunoSEQ multiplex PCR; TCRdb's copy has only in-frame clones and lacks some. The sample yields about 69,000 clones, 75% to 90% seen once. The Seattle patients, enrolled during active infection, were followed longitudinally. The sequenced material came from peripheral blood. The clonotype comes from a man aged 35 to 55 with COVID-19, enrolled during active disease.

CDR3 sequence (DNA): TGTGCCAGCAGCTTTCAGGACAGTGACTCTGGAAACACCATATATTTT. Residues: CASSFQDSDSGNTIYF. The chain is built from TRBV2 and TRBJ1-3; TRBD1 might be the D (6 bases). CDR1 and CDR2 (germline): SNHLY, FYNNEI. V lost 6 bases, J lost 0 bases, and 15 bases lay in between. The CDR3 consists of 16 residues.